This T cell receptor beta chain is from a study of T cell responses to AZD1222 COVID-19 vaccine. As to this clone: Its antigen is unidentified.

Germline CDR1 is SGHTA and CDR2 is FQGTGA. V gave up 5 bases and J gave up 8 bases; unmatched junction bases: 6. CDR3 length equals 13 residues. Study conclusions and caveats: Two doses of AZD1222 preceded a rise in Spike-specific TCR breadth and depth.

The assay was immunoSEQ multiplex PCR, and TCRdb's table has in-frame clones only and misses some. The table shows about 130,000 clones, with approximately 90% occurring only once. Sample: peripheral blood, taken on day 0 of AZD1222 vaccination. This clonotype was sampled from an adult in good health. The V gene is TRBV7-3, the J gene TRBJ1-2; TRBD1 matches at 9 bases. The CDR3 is CASSRDRDNGYTF. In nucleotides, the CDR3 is TGTGCCAGCAGCAGGGACAGGGATAACGGCTACACCTTC.